This TCR beta chain stems from a study of T cells expressing NK-cell markers. Study at large: The study drew TCR beta repertoires from sorted CD3+CD56+NKG2C+, CD3+CD56+NKG2C- and CD3+CD56-NKG2C+ T cells. Seven of the eight sequenced donors were classified as HCMV-seropositive, and one was classified as seronegative.

TCRdb reprocessed the 5' RACE reads, with one entry per CDR3 protein and no DNA. This sample's table has roughly 450,000 distinct CDR3 sequences. The CDR3 is made up of 14 amino acids. CDR1 SGHAT and CDR2 FQNNGV come from the germline V gene. The sequencing sample was made of blood T cells: a sorted CD56 or NKG2C T cell subset, CD4+ or CD8+ T cells, or bulk PBMC T cells (not recorded which). This TCR was sampled from a woman in her fifties or sixties in good health. V is TRBV11-2 and J is TRBJ2-5; TCRdb proposes TRBD2, but this gene call is untestable without DNA. The CDR3 region is CASTSSGSRETQYF.